The clone carrying this TCR beta chain was seen a few times. Antigen specificity is unknown. These data are taken from a study of cytomegalovirus exposure and HLA in healthy donors. V lost 5 bases to trimming and J lost 0 bases; unmatched junction nucleotides: 4. Germline V gene sequence: CDR1 SNHLY, CDR2 FYNNEI. The CDR3 has 15 amino acids. The PCR was carried out with 60 Vbeta primers and 13 Jbeta primers. Libraries were prepared by immunoSEQ multiplex PCR; TCRdb keeps only in-frame clonotypes and omits some of them. Among around 150,000 clones listed, roughly 79% were seen once. Study findings and constraints: Reports indicated that the classifier achieved high specificity and sensitivity in diagnosing cytomegalovirus status. Later analysis showed TCR association rates varying by HLA locus, highest for DRB1 and lowest for HLA-C. The study reported that TCR beta sequences accurately predicted HLA-A and HLA-B alleles in most subjects.

The chain combines TRBV2 with TRBJ2-1, with TRBD1 identical over 7 bases. This clonotype was obtained from a man in his fifties in good health and CMV-seropositive. Sequenced material: PBMCs. In nucleotides, the CDR3 is TGTGCCAGCAGTTTGGGACAGAGCTCCTACAATGAGCAGTTCTTC. Translated, it gives CASSLGQSSYNEQFF.